This record covers a single T cell receptor (beta chain). Antigen unknown. Amplification used 60 Vbeta primers and 13 Jbeta primers. Sequenced by immunoSEQ multiplex PCR; TCRdb stores in-frame clones only, minus some. The sample lists 80,000 or so clones; nearly 80% were seen once. This record comes from a study of cytomegalovirus exposure and HLA in healthy donors. General study results and limits: The majority of CMV-associated TCR beta chains were reported as apparently HLA-restricted in a later analysis. Common viral pathogens were later found to be apparently linked to several of the most significant clusters. Exclusion as indistinguishable affected some V segments, including TRBV6-2 and TRBV6-3.

The CDR3 totals 14 residues. Per germline, CDR1 MDHEN and CDR2 SYDVKM. Trimming took 2 bases from V and 0 from J, leaving 7 bases between them. V is TRBV28 and J is TRBJ1-2; D unclear. The source of this sequence is a man in his forties in good health and CMV-seronegative. Source material: PBMCs. CDR3 DNA sequence: TGTGCCAGCAGTTTAGCAGTTGCTAACTATGGCTACACCTTC. It encodes CASSLAVANYGYTF.